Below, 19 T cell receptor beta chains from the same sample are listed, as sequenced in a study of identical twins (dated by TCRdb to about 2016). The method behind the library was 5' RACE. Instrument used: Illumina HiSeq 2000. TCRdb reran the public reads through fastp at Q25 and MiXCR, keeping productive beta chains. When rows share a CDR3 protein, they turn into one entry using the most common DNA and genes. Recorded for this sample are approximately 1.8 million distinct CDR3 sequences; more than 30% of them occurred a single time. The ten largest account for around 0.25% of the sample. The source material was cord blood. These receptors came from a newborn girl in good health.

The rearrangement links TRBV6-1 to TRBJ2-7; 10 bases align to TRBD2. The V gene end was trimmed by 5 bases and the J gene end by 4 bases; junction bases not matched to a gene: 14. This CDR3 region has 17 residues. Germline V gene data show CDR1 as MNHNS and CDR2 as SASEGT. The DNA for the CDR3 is TGTGCCAGCAGTTTTCCCGGGCTAGCGGGAGTTGGGTACGAGCAGTACTTC. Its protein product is CASSFPGLAGVGYEQYF.

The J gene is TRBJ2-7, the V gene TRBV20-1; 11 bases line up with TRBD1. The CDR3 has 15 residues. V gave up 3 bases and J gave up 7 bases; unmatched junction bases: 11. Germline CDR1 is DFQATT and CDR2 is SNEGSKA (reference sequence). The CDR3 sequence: CSASTGTGGVNEQYF. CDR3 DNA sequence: TGCAGTGCTAGCACCGGGACAGGGGGTGTTAATGAGCAGTACTTC.

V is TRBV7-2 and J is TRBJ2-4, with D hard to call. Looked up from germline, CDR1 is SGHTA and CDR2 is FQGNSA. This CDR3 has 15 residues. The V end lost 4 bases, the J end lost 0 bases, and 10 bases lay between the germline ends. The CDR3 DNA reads TGTGCCAGCAGCTATGCCGCGGTAGCCAAAAACATTCAGTACTTC. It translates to CASSYAAVAKNIQYF.

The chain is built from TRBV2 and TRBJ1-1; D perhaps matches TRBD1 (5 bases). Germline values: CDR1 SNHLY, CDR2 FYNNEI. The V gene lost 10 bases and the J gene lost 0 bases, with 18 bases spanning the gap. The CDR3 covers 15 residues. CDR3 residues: CATAYGGGMNTEAFF. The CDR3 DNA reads TGTGCCACCGCATATGGGGGTGGCATGAACACTGAAGCTTTCTTT.

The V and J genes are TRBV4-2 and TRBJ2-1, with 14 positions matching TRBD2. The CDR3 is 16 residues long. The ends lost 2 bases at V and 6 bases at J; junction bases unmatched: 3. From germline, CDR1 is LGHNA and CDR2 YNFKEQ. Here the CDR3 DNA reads TGTGCCAGCAGCCAACATGGGACTAGCGGGGGCAATGAGCAGTTCTTC. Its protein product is CASSQHGTSGGNEQFF.

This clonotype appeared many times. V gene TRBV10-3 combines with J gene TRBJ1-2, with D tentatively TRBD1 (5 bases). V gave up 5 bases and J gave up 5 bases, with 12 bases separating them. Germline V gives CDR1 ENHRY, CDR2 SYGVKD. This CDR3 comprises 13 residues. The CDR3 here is CAISPGREYGYTF. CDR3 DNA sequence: TGTGCCATCAGTCCAGGGAGGGAATATGGCTACACCTTC.

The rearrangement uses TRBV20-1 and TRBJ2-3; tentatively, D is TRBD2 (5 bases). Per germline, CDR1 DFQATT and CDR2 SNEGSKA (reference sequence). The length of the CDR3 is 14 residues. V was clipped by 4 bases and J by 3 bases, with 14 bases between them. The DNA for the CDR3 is TGCAGTGCTATCGGTGGAGGCGGGACAGATACGCAGTATTTT. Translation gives CSAIGGGGTDTQYF.

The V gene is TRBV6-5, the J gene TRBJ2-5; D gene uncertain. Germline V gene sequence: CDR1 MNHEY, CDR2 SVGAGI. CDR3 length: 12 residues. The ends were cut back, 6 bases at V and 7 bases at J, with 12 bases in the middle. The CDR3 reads CASSSIWGTQYF. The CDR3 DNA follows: TGTGCCAGCAGCAGCATATGGGGGACCCAGTACTTC.

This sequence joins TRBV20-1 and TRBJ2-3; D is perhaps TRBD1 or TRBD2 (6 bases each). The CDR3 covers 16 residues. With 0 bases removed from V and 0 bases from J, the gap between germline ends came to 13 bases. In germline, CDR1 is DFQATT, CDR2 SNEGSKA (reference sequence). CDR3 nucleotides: TGCAGTGCTAGAGATCGGAGGGGGTATAGCACAGATACGCAGTATTTT. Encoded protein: CSARDRRGYSTDTQYF.

The CDR3 DNA is TGTGCCAGCATCAAAAGAAGGGACGAGCAGTACTTC. Protein: CASIKRRDEQYF. The chain joins TRBV25-1 to TRBJ2-7; D is uncertain. CDR3 length: 12 residues. Trimming shortened V by 7 bases and J by 5 bases, and 12 bases separated the two germline ends. The germline CDR1 and CDR2 sequences are MGHDK and SYGVNS.

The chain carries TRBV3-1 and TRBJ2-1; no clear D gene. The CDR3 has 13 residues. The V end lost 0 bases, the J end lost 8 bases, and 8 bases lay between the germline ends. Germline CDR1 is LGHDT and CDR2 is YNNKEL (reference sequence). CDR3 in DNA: TGTGCCAGCAGCCAAGAGGGTACCGATGAGCAGTTCTTC. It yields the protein CASSQEGTDEQFF.

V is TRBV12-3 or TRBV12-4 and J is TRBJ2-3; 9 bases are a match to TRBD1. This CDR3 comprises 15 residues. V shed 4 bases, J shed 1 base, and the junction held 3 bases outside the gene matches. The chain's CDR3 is CASSSTGGRTDTQYF. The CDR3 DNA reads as TGTGCCAGCAGTTCGACAGGGGGTCGCACAGATACGCAGTATTTT.

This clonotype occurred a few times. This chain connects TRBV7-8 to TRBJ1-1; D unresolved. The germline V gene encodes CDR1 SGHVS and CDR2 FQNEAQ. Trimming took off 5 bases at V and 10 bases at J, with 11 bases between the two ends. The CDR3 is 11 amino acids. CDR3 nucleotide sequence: TGTGCCAGCAGCGTAGAGCGGCGAGCTTTCTTT. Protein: CASSVERRAFF. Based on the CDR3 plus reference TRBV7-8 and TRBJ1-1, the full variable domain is GAGVSQSPRYKVAKRGQDVALRCDPISGHVSLFWYQQALGQGPEFLTYFQNEAQLDKSGLPSDRFFAERPEGSVSTLKIQRTQQEDSAVYLCASSVERRAFFGQGTRLTVV.

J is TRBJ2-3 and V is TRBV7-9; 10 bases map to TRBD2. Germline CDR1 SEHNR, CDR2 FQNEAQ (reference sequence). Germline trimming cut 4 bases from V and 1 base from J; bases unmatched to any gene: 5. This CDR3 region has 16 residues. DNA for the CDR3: TGTGCCAGCAGCTACCTAGCGGGAGCACGCACAGATACGCAGTATTTT. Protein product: CASSYLAGARTDTQYF.

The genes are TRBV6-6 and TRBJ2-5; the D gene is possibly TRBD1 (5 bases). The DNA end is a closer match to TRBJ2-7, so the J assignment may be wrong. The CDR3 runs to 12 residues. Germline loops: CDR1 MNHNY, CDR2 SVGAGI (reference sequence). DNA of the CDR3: TGTGCCAGCAGTACCCAGGGTTCCGAGCAGTACTTC. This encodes CASSTQGSEQYF.

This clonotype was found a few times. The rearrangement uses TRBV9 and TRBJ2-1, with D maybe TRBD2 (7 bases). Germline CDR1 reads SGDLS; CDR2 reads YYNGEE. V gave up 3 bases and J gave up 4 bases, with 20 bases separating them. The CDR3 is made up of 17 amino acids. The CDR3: CASSAGPGGPLYNEQFF. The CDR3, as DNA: TGTGCCAGCAGCGCAGGACCCGGGGGGCCCCTTTACAATGAGCAGTTCTTC.

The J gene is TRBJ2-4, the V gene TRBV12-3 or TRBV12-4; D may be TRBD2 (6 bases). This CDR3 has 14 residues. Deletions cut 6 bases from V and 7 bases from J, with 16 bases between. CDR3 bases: TGTGCCAGCAGCCGCGGGGTCCCGCCGAACATTCAGTACTTC. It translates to CASSRGVPPNIQYF.

The CDR3, as DNA: TGTGCCAGCAGTTTACTACGGGGGCACAATGAGCAGTTCTTC. It codes for CASSLLRGHNEQFF. The rearrangement uses TRBV12-3 or TRBV12-4 and TRBJ2-1; D tentatively fits TRBD1 or TRBD2 (6 bases each). With 2 bases removed from V and 5 bases from J, the gap between germline ends came to 10 bases. This CDR3 is built from 14 residues.

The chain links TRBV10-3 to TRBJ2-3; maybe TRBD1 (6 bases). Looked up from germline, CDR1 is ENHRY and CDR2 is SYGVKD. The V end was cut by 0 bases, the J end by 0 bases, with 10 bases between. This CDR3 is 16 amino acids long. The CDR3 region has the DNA TGTGCCATCAGTGAGTCAGACAGGACCAGCACAGATACGCAGTATTTT. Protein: CAISESDRTSTDTQYF.